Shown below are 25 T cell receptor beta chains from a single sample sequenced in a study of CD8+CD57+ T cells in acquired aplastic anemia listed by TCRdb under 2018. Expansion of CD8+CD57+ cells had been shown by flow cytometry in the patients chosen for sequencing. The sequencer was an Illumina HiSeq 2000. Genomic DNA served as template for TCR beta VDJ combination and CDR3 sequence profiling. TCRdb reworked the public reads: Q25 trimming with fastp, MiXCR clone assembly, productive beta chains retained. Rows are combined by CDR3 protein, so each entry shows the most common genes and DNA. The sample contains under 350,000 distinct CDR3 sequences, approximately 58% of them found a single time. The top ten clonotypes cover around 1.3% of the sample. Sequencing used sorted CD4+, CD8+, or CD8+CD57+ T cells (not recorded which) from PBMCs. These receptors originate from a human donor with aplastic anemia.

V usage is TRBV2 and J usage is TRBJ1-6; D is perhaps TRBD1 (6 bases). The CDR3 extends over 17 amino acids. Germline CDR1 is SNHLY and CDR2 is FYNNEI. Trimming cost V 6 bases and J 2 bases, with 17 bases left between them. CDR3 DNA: TGTGCCAGCAGAGCGGGACAAGGGAATGCCTATAATTCACCCCTCCACTTT. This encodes CASRAGQGNAYNSPLHF. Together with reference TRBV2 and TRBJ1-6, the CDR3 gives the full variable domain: EPEVTQTPSHQVTQMGQEVILRCVPISNHLYFYWYRQILGQKVEFLVSFYNNEISEKSEIFDDQFSVERPDGSNFTLKIRSTKLEDSAMYFCASRAGQGNAYNSPLHFGNGTRLTVT.

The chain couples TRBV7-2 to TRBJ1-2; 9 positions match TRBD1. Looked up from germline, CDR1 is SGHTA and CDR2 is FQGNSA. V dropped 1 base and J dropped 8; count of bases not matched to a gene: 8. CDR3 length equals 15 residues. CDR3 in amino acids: CASSLVSGTGQGYTF. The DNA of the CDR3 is TGTGCCAGCAGCTTAGTATCCGGGACAGGGCAAGGCTACACCTTC.

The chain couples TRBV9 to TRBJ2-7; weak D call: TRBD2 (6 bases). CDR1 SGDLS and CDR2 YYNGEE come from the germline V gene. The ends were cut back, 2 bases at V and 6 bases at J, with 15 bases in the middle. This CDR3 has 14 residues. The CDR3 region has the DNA TGTGCCAGCAGCGTCTTCTCAGGAGGGTTCGAGCAGTACTTC. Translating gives CASSVFSGGFEQYF.

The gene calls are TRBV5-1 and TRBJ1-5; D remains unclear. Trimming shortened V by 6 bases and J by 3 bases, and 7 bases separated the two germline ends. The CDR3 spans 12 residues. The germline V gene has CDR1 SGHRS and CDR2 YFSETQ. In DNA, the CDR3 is TGCGCCAGCATCAGATTCAATCAGCCCCAGCATTTT. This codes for CASIRFNQPQHF.

For the CDR3, the DNA is TGTGCCAGCAGCCAAGTCGGGCGGGGAGTCACAGATACGCAGTATTTT. Its translation is CASSQVGRGVTDTQYF. This chain connects TRBV7-9 to TRBJ2-3, with D perhaps matching TRBD2 (6 bases). The germline V and J ends were trimmed by 5 bases and 2 bases, with 17 bases remaining between them. CDR1 is SEHNR, CDR2 FQNEAQ, per germline (reference sequence). CDR3 length equals 16 residues.

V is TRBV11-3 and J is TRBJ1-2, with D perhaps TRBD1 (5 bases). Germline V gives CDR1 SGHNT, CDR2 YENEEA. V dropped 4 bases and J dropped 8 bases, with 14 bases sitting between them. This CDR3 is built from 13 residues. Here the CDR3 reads CASSSRDLRGYTF. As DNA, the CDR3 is TGTGCCAGCAGCTCGCGGGACTTACGGGGCTACACCTTC.

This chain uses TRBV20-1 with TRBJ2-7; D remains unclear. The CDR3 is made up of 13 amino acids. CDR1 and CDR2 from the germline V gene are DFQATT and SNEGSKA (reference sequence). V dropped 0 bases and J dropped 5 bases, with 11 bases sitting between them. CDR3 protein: CSARDGVNNEQYF. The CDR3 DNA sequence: TGCAGTGCTAGAGACGGCGTTAACAACGAGCAGTACTTC.

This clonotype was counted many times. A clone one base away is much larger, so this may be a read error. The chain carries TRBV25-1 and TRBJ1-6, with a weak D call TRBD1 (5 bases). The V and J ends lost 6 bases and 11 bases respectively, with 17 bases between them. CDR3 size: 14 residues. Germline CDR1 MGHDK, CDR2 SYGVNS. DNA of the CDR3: TGTGCCAGCAGGGATGCGGGGGGAATAACACCCCTCCACTTT. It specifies CASRDAGGITPLHF.

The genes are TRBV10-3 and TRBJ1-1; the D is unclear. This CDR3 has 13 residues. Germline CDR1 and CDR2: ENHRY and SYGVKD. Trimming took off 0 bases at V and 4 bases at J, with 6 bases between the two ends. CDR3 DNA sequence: TGTGCCATCAGTGAGTCGGTTTCCACTGAAGCTTTCTTT. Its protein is CAISESVSTEAFF.

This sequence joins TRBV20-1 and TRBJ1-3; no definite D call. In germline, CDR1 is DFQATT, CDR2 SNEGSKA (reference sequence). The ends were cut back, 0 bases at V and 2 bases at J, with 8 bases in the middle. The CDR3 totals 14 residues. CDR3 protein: CSARDYLAGNTIYF. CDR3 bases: TGCAGTGCTAGAGATTACCTGGCTGGAAACACCATATATTTT.

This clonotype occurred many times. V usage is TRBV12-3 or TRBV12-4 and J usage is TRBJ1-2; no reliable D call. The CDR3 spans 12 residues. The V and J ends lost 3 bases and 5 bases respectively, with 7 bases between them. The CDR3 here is CASSFLRYGYTF. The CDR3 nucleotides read TGTGCCAGCAGTTTTCTGAGGTATGGCTACACCTTC.

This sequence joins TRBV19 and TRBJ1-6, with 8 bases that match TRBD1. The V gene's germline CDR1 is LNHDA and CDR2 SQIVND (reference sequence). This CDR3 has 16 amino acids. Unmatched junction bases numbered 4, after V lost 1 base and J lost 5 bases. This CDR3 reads CASSIGGTGHNSPLHF. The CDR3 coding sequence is TGTGCCAGTAGTATAGGGGGGACAGGTCATAATTCACCCCTCCACTTT.

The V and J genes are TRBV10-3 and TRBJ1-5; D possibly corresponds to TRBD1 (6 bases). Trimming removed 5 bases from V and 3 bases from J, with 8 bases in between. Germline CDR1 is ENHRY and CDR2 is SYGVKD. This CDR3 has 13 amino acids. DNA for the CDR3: TGTGCCATCAGTAGGGGGGACAATCAGCCCCAGCATTTT. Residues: CAISRGDNQPQHF.

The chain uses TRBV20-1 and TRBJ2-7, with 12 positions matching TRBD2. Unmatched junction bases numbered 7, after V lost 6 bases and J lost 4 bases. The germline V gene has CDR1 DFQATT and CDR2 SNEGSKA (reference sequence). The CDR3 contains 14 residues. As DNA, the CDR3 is TGCAGTGCCCTGGCTAGCGGGAGGGGATACGAGCAGTACTTC. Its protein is CSALASGRGYEQYF.

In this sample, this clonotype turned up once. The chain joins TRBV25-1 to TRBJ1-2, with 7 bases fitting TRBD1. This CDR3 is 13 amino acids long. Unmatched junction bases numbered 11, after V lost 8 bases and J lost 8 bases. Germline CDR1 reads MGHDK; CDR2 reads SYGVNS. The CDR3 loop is CASQKRGRGGYTF. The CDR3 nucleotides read TGTGCCAGCCAAAAAAGGGGGCGCGGGGGCTACACCTTC.

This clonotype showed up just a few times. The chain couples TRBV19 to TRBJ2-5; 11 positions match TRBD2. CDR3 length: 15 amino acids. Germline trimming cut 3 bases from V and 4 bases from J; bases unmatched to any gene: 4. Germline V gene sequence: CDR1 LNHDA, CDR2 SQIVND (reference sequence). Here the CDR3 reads CASSIGLAGGETQYF. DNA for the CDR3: TGTGCCAGTAGTATTGGGCTAGCGGGGGGAGAGACCCAGTACTTC.

In nucleotides, the CDR3 is TGTGCCAGTAGTTCCCTGGGGACAGGGGATAACTATGGCTACACCTTC. Translating gives CASSSLGTGDNYGYTF. The J gene is TRBJ1-2, the V gene TRBV19; the match to TRBD1 covers 10 bases. The CDR3 covers 16 residues. After removal of 5 bases from V and 1 base from J, the junction contained 7 bases not matched to a gene. Germline-derived CDR1 and CDR2 are LNHDA and SQIVND (reference sequence).

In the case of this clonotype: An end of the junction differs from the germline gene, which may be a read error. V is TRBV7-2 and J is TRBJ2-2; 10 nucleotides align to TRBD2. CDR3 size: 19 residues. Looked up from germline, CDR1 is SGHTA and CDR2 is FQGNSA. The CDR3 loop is CASSQETSGEWVMSGELFF. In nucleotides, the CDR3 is TGCGCCAGCAGCCAAGAAACTAGCGGGGAATGGGTTATGTCCGGGGAGCTGTTTTTT.

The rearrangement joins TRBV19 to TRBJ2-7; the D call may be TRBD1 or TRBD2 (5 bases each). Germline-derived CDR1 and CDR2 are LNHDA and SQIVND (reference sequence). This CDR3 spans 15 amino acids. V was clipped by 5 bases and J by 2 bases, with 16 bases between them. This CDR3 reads CASSLSGTSTYEQYF. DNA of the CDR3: TGTGCCAGTAGTTTATCCGGGACCTCGACCTACGAGCAGTACTTC. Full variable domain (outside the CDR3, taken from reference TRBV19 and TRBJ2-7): DGGITQSPKYLFRKEGQNVTLSCEQNLNHDAMYWYRQDPGQGLRLIYYSQIVNDFQKGDIAEGYSVSREKKESFPLTVTSAQKNPTAFYLCASSLSGTSTYEQYFGPGTRLTVT.

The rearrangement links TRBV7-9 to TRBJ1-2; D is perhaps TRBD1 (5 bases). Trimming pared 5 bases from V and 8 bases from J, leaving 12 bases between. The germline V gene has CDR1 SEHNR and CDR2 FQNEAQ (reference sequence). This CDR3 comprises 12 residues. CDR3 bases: TGTGCCAGCAGCGTTCCAGGGAGCGGCTACACCTTC. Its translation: CASSVPGSGYTF.

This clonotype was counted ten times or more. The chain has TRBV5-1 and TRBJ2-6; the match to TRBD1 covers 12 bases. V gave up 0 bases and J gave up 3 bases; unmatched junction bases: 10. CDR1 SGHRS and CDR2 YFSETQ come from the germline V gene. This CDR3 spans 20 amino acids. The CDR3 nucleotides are TGCGCCAGCAGCTTGGGGCCGGGACAGGGGGCAATTAGTGGGGCCAACGTCCTGACTTTC. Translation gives CASSLGPGQGAISGANVLTF.

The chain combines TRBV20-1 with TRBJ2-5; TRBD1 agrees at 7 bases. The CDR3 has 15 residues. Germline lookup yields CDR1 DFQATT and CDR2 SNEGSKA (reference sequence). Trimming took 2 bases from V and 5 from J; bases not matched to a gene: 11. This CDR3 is CSARSAEGAGETQYF. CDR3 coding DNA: TGCAGTGCTAGATCCGCTGAGGGGGCCGGGGAGACCCAGTACTTC.

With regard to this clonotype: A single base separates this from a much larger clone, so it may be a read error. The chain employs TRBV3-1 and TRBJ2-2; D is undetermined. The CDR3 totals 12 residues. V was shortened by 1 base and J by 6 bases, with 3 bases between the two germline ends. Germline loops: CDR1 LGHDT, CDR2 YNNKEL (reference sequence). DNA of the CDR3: TGTGCCAGCAGCCAAGGTTCCGGGGAGCTGTTTTTT. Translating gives CASSQGSGELFF.

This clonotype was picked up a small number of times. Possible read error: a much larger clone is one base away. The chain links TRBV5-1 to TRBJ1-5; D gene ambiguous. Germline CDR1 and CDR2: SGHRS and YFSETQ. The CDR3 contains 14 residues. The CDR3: CASGLDGSNQPQHF. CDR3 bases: TGCGCCAGCGGCTTGGACGGTAGCAATCAGCCCCAGCATTTT.

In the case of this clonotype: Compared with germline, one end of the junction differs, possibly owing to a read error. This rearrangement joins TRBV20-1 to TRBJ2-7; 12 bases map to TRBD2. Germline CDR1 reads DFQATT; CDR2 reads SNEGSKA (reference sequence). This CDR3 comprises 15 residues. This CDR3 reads CSASPASGRANERYF. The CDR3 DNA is TGCAGTGCTAGCCCCGCTAGCGGGAGGGCGAACGAGCGGTACTTC.